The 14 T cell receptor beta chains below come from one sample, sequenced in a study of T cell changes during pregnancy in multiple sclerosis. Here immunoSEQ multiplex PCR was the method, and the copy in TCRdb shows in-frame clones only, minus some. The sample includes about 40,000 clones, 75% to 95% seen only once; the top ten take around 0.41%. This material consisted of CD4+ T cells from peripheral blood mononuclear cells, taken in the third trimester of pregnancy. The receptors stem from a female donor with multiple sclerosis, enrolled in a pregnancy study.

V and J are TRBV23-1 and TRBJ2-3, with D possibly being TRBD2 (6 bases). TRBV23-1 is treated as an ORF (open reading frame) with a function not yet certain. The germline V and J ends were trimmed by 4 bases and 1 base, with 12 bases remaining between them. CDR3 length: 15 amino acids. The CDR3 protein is CASSRKAGGTDTQYF. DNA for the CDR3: TGCGCCAGCAGTCGGAAAGCGGGCGGCACAGATACGCAGTATTTT.

The CDR3 spells CVRDRHEPQHF. In DNA form, the CDR3 reads TGTGTCCGGGACAGGCATGAGCCCCAGCATTTT. The chain recombines TRBV5-3 with TRBJ1-5, with 8 nucleotides matching TRBD1. TRBV5-3 is an ORF for which the function is uncertain. The CDR3 spans 11 residues.

The CDR3 DNA follows: TGTGCCAGTAGTCCCGGGACAGTCTATAGCAATCAGCCCCAGCATTTT. Translating it yields CASSPGTVYSNQPQHF. The chain has TRBV19 and TRBJ1-5; 7 bases are shared with TRBD1. Trimming took 5 bases from V and 0 from J; bases not matched to a gene: 7. Germline values: CDR1 LNHDA, CDR2 SQIVND (reference sequence). CDR3 size: 16 residues.

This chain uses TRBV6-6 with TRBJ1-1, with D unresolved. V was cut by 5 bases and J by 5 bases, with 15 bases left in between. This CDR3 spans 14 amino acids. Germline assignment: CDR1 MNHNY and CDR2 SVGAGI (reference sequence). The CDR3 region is CASSRKGRQTEAFF. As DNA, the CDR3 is TGTGCCAGCAGTCGAAAAGGGAGGCAAACTGAAGCTTTCTTT.

This chain's CDR3 is CASSLVSGQGASEQYF. In DNA form, the CDR3 reads TGCGCCAGCAGCTTGGTTTCGGGACAGGGGGCTAGCGAGCAGTACTTC. The genes are TRBV5-1 and TRBJ2-7, with 12 bases matching TRBD1. V trimming: 0 bases; J trimming: 6 bases; junction bases outside the gene matches: 7. The germline V gene encodes CDR1 SGHRS and CDR2 YFSETQ. The CDR3 totals 16 residues.

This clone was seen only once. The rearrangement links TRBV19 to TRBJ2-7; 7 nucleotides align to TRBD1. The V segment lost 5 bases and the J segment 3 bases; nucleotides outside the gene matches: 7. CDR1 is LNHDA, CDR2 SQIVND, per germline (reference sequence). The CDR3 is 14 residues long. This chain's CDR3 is CASSSQGESYEQYF. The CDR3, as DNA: TGTGCCAGTAGTTCCCAGGGGGAAAGCTACGAGCAGTACTTC.

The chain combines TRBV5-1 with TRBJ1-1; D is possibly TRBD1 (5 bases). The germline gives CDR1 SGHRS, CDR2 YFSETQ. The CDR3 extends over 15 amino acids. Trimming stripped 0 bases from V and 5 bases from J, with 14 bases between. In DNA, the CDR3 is TGCGCCAGCAGCTTGGTTGCAGGGTTAGGGACTGAAGCTTTCTTT. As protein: CASSLVAGLGTEAFF.

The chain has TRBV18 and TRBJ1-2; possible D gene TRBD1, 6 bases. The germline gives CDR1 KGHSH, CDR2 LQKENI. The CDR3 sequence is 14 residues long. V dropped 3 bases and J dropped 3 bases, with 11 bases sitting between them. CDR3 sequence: CASSPDRTDYGYTF. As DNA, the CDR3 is TGTGCCAGCTCACCGGATAGGACAGACTATGGCTACACCTTC. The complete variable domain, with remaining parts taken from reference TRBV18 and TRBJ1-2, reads NAGVMQNPRHLVRRRGQEARLRCSPMKGHSHVYWYRQLPEEGLKFMVYLQKENIIDESGMPKERFSAEFPKEGPSILRIQQVVRGDSAAYFCASSPDRTDYGYTFGSGTRLTVV.

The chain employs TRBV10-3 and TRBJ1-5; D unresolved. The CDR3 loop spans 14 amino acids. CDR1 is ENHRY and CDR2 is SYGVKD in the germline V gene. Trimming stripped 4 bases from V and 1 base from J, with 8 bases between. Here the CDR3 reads CAISGGLSNQPQHF. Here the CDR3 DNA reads TGTGCCATCAGTGGCGGGTTAAGCAATCAGCCCCAGCATTTT.

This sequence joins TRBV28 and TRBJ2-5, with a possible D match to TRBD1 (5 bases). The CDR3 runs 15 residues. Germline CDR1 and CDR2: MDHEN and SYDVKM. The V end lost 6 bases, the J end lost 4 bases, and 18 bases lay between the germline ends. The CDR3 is CASRQASGRGETQYF. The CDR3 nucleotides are TGTGCCAGCAGACAGGCTAGTGGAAGGGGAGAGACCCAGTACTTC.

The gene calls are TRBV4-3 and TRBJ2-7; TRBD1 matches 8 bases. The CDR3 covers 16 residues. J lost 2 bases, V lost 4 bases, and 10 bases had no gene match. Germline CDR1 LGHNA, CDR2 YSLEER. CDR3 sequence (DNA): TGCGCCAGCAGCCGTTCGAGCGGACAGGGTGCCTACGAGCAGTACTTC. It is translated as CASSRSSGQGAYEQYF.

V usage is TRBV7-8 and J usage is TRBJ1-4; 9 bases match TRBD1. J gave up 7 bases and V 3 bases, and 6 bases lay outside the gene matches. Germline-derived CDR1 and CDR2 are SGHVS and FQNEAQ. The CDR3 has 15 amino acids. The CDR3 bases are TGTGCCAGCAGCTTGAACAGGGGGCGCGGTGAAAAACTGTTTTTT. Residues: CASSLNRGRGEKLFF.

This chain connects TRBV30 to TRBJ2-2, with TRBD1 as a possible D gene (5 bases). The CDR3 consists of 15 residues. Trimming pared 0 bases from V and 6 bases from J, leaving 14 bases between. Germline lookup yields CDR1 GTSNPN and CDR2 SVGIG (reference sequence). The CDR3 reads CAWSVRGGVPGELFF. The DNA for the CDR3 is TGTGCCTGGAGTGTTAGGGGTGGTGTTCCCGGGGAGCTGTTTTTT. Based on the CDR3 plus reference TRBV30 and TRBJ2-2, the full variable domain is SQTIHQWPATLVQPVGSPLSLECTVEGTSNPNLYWYRQAAGRGLQLLFYSVGIGQISSEVPQNLSASRPQDRQFILSSKKLLLSDSGFYLCAWSVRGGVPGELFFGEGSRLTVL.

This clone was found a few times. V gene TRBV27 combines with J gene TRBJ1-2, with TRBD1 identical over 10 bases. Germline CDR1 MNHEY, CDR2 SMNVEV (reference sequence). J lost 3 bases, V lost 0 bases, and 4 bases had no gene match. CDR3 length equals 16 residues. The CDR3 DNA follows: TGTGCCAGCAGTTTATCCGGGACAGGGGTGGACTATGGCTACACCTTC. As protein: CASSLSGTGVDYGYTF.